This T cell receptor (beta chain) was documented in a study of T cell repertoires in cytomegalovirus infection. About the study: CMV infection plus the matching HLA type was flagged by public TCR beta signatures.

TCRdb reprocessed the reads with MiXCR, giving one entry per CDR3 protein. The sample holds about 900,000 distinct CDR3 sequences, roughly 30% seen once. CDR1 and CDR2 from the germline V gene are SGHVS and FQNEAQ. Trimming took off 5 bases at V and 8 bases at J, with 16 bases between the two ends. CDR3 length equals 14 residues. The table lists this clonotype with many counts. Its cognate antigen is unknown. The chain recombines TRBV7-8 with TRBJ2-1; D possibly corresponds to TRBD2 (7 bases). The source was cultured CD8+ T cells from PBMCs, collected from culture after CMV antigen stimulation. The clonotype originates from a human donor in good health (CMV status not recorded). Some clones in this sample may be carry-over from other donors' samples. CDR3 sequence: CASSQRGGEDEQFF. The CDR3 DNA reads TGTGCCAGCAGCCAGAGGGGGGGGGAGGATGAGCAGTTCTTC. The full variable domain, in which reference TRBV7-8 and TRBJ2-1 provide the parts outside the CDR3, is GAGVSQSPRYKVAKRGQDVALRCDPISGHVSLFWYQQALGQGPEFLTYFQNEAQLDKSGLPSDRFFAERPEGSVSTLKIQRTQQEDSAVYLCASSQRGGEDEQFFGPGTRLTVL.